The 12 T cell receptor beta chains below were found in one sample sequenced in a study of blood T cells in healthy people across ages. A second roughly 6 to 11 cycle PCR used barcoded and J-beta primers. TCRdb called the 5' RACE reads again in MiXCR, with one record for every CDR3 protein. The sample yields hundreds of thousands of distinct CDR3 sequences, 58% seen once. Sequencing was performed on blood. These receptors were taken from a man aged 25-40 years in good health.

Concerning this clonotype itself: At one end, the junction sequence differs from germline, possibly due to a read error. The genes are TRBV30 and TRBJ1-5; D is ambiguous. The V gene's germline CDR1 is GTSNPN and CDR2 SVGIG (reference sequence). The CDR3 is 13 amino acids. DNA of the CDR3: TGTGCCTGGAGTGACACGAGCGGTCAGCCCCGGCATTTT. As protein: CAWSDTSGQPRHF.

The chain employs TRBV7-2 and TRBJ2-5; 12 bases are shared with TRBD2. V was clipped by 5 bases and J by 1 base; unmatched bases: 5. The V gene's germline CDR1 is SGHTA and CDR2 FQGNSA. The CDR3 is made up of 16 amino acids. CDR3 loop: CASSRRLAGAQETQYF. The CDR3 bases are TGTGCCAGCAGCAGACGACTAGCGGGAGCCCAAGAGACCCAGTACTTC.

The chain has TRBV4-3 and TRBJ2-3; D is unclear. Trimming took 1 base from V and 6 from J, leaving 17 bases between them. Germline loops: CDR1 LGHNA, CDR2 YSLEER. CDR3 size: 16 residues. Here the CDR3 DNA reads TGCGCCAGCAGCCAAGCGGTTAGACGCCCGTCGGATACGCAGTATTTT. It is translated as CASSQAVRRPSDTQYF.

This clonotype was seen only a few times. The CDR3 region is CASSLEAIYNEQFF. The CDR3 bases are TGTGCCAGCAGCTTAGAGGCGATTTACAATGAGCAGTTCTTC. The chain couples TRBV27 to TRBJ2-1; no clear D gene. The V gene lost 6 bases and the J gene lost 4 bases, with 13 bases spanning the gap. The CDR3 contains 14 residues. Germline V gives CDR1 MNHEY, CDR2 SMNVEV (reference sequence).

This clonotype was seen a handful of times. DNA of the CDR3: TGCGCCAGCAGCTTTGGACTGAATACTGGGGCCAACGTCCTGACTTTC. This encodes CASSFGLNTGANVLTF. The rearrangement joins TRBV5-1 to TRBJ2-6; possible D gene TRBD2, 5 bases. The CDR3 totals 16 residues. The germline gives CDR1 SGHRS, CDR2 YFSETQ. V was clipped by 2 bases and J by 2 bases, with 11 bases between them.

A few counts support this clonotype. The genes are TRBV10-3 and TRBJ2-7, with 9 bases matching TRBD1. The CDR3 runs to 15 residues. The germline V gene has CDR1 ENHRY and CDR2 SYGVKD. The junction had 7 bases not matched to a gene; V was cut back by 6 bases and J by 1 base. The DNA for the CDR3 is TGTGCCATCAGCTCTACCGGGACAGGGTCCTACGAGCAGTACTTC. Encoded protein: CAISSTGTGSYEQYF.

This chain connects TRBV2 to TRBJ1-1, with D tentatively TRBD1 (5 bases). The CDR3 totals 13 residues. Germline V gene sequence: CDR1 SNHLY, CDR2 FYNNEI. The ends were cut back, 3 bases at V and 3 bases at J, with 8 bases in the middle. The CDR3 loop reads CASSEGVDTEAFF. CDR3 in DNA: TGTGCCAGCAGTGAGGGGGTAGACACTGAAGCTTTCTTT.

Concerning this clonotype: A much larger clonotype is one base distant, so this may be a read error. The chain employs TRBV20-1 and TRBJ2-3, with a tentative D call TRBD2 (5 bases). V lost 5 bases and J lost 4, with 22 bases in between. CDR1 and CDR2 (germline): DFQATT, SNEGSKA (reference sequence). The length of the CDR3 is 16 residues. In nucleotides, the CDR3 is TGCAGTGCTCGGCCCCTGACGCCGAGGGTCCCAGATACGCAGTATTTT. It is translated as CSARPLTPRVPDTQYF.

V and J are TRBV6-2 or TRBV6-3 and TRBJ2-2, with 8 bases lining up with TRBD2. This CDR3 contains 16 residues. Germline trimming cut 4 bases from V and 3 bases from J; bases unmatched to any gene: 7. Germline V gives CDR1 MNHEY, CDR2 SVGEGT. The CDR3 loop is CASSLLSGIDTGELFF. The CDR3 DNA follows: TGTGCCAGCAGTTTACTTAGCGGGATAGACACCGGGGAGCTGTTTTTT.

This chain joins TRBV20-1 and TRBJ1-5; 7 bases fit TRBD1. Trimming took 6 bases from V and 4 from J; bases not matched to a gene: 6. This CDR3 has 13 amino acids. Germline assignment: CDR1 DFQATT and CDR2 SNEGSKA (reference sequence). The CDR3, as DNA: TGCAGTGCGCACAGGGGTCCTAATCAGCCCCAGCATTTT. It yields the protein CSAHRGPNQPQHF.

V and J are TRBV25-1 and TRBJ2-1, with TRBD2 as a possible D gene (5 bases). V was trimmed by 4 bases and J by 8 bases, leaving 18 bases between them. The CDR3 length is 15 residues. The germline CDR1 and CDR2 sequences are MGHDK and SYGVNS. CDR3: CASSAPGRRKDEQFF. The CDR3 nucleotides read TGTGCCAGCAGTGCCCCGGGGAGAAGGAAGGATGAGCAGTTCTTC.

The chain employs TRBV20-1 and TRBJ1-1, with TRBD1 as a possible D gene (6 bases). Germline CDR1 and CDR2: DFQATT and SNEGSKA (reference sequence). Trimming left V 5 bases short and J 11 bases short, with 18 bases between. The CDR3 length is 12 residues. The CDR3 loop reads CSAEIGTKGAFF. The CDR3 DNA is TGCAGTGCTGAGATCGGGACAAAAGGGGCTTTCTTT.